The 11 T cell receptor beta chains in this list originate from one sample, sequenced in a study of cytomegalovirus exposure and HLA in healthy donors. 13 Jbeta primers and 60 Vbeta primers were used for the PCR. Sequencing used immunoSEQ multiplex PCR; TCRdb keeps in-frame clones, though not all of them. This listing includes approximately 71,000 clones. Material for sequencing was PBMCs. The receptors derive from a female donor in good health and CMV-seropositive.

The rearrangement links TRBV11-2 to TRBJ1-4; 9 nucleotides line up with TRBD1. V dropped 5 bases and J dropped 8; count of bases not matched to a gene: 3. This CDR3 has 13 amino acids. Germline V CDR1 and CDR2: SGHAT, FQNNGV. As DNA, the CDR3 is TGTGCCAGCAGCCCGGGGACAGGGGAAAAACTGTTTTTT. Amino acid sequence: CASSPGTGEKLFF.

The genes are TRBV18 and TRBJ2-1; 10 nucleotides line up with TRBD2. Looked up from germline, CDR1 is KGHSH and CDR2 is LQKENI. CDR3 size: 15 residues. V lost 3 bases, J lost 5 bases, and 4 bases stayed unmatched. CDR3: CASSPALAGDNEQFF. CDR3 in DNA: TGTGCCAGCTCACCGGCCCTAGCGGGAGACAATGAGCAGTTCTTC.

This rearrangement joins TRBV5-8 to TRBJ1-5, with 7 bases fitting TRBD1. Germline trimming cut 0 bases from V and 6 bases from J; bases unmatched to any gene: 0. The germline V gene encodes CDR1 SGHTS and CDR2 YDEGEE. The CDR3 totals 13 residues. The CDR3 protein is CASSLDRGQPQHF. DNA of the CDR3: TGTGCCAGCAGCTTGGACAGGGGTCAGCCCCAGCATTTT.

The V and J genes are TRBV5-6 and TRBJ2-7; 8 positions agree with TRBD1. The CDR3 loop spans 14 amino acids. Germline loops: CDR1 SGHDT, CDR2 YYEEEE. The ends lost 5 bases at V and 2 bases at J; junction bases unmatched: 6. DNA of the CDR3: TGTGCCAGCAGACCCAGGGGGCAAACCTACGAGCAGTACTTC. This codes for CASRPRGQTYEQYF.

The V gene is TRBV13, the J gene TRBJ2-5; D is ambiguous. Trimming removed 5 bases from V and 7 bases from J, with 14 bases in between. Germline V gives CDR1 PRHDT, CDR2 FYEKMQ (reference sequence). The CDR3 is 13 residues long. The CDR3 nucleotides read TGTGCCAGCAGCACTGGCAGTGCAGGGACCCAGTACTTC. It yields the protein CASSTGSAGTQYF.

CDR3 amino acids: CASSFSTGGHYGYTF. The CDR3 DNA reads as TGTGCCAGCAGCTTCTCGACAGGGGGCCACTATGGCTACACCTTC. The chain is built from TRBV7-2 and TRBJ1-2, with TRBD1 identical over 10 bases. Germline CDR1 and CDR2: SGHTA and FQGNSA. The CDR3 is 15 amino acids. Losses at the gene ends were 3 bases for V and 3 bases for J; bases not matched to a gene: 4.

J is TRBJ2-1 and V is TRBV18; 11 bases agree with TRBD2. V lost 6 bases, J lost 5 bases, and 6 bases stayed unmatched. This CDR3 contains 15 residues. Germline V gives CDR1 KGHSH, CDR2 LQKENI. CDR3 sequence: CASSPSGGHDNEQFF. CDR3 nucleotide sequence: TGTGCCAGCTCGCCTAGCGGGGGGCACGACAATGAGCAGTTCTTC.

V and J are TRBV7-9 and TRBJ2-3, with D possibly TRBD1 on 6 matching bases. Germline loops: CDR1 SEHNR, CDR2 FQNEAQ (reference sequence). The CDR3 is made up of 15 amino acids. The V end lost 1 base, the J end lost 1 base, and 9 bases lay between the germline ends. Written as DNA, the CDR3 is TGTGCCAGCAGCTTAGGGGCAGGGGGCACAGATACGCAGTATTTT. It encodes CASSLGAGGTDTQYF.

This rearrangement joins TRBV27 to TRBJ1-5; 7 bases line up with TRBD1. The trim removed 1 base at V and 6 bases at J, leaving 12 bases unmatched. This CDR3 contains 17 residues. Germline CDR1 reads MNHEY; CDR2 reads SMNVEV (reference sequence). CDR3 bases: TGTGCCAGCAGTTTATACCACGTAGGGGGCTCAGCTCAGCCCCAGCATTTT. Translating gives CASSLYHVGGSAQPQHF.

CDR3 nucleotides: TGTGCCAGCAGTTTAACCCTCATCGGAACGACAGCTGAGCAGTTCTTC. Translation: CASSLTLIGTTAEQFF. The gene calls are TRBV27 and TRBJ2-1, with D possibly matching TRBD1 (5 bases). Trimming removed 2 bases at V and 9 bases at J, with 20 bases between. The CDR3 totals 16 residues. Germline V gene data show CDR1 as MNHEY and CDR2 as SMNVEV (reference sequence).

CDR3 loop: CASSRGQRETQYF. In DNA form, the CDR3 reads TGTGCCAGCAGCCGGGGACAGCGAGAGACCCAGTACTTC. This sequence joins TRBV14 and TRBJ2-5; 7 positions agree with TRBD1. V lost 4 bases and J lost 4; bases outside the gene matches: 3. The CDR3 covers 13 residues. Germline CDR1 is SGHDN and CDR2 is FVKESK.